The sequence of this TCR beta chain was determined in a study of cytomegalovirus exposure and HLA in healthy donors. Regarding the study as a whole: Most sequenced TCRs were rare (though some public TCRs occurred in many donors). CMV antigen specificity of three CMV-associated chains was confirmed in vitro. Some TCR beta chains (around 180 of them) were listed as cytomegalovirus-associated. Reports described diagnosis of cytomegalovirus status by the classifier as highly specific and sensitive.

The CDR3 length is 13 residues. The germline gives CDR1 SGHVS, CDR2 FQNEAQ. Trimming removed 4 bases at V and 4 bases at J, with 10 bases between. This PCR relied on a set of 60 Vbeta primers and 13 Jbeta primers. TCRdb's table, derived via immunoSEQ multiplex PCR, lists solely in-frame clones and lacks some. The repertoire holds around 100,000 clones, with 65% to 85% as singletons. A note on this clone: Its antigen is currently unknown.

Sequencing used PBMCs. The chain has TRBV7-8 and TRBJ1-1; perhaps TRBD1 as D (5 bases). The clonotype originates from a man in his fifties in good health and CMV-seronegative. The CDR3 nucleotides are TGTGCCAGCAGCTGGGAGGACATCACTGAAGCTTTCTTT. Residues: CASSWEDITEAFF.